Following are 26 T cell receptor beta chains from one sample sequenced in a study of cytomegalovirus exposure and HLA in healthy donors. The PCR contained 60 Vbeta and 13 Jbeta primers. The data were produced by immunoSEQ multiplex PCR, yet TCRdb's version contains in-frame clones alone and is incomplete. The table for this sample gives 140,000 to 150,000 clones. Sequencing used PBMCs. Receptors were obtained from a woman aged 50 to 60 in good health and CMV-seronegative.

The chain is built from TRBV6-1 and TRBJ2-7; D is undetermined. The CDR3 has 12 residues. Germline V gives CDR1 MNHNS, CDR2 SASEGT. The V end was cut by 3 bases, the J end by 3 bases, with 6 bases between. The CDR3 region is CASSESLYEQYF. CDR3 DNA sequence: TGTGCCAGCAGTGAGAGTCTCTACGAGCAGTACTTC.

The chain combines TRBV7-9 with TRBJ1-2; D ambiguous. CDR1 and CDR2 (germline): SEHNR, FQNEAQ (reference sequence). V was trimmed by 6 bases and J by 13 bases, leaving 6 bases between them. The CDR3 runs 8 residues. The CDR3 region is CASSPSTF. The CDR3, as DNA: TGTGCCAGCAGTCCTTCCACCTTC.

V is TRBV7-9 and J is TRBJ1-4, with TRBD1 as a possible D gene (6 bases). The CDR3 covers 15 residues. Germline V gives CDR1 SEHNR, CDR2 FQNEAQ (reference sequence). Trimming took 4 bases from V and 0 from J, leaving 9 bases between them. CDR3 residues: CASSSGTTTNEKLFF. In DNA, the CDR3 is TGTGCCAGCAGCTCCGGGACAACAACTAATGAAAAACTGTTTTTT.

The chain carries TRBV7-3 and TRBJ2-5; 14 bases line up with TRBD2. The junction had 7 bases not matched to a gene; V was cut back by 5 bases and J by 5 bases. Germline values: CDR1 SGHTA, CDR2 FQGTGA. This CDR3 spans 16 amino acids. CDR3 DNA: TGTGCCAGCAGCCAGGGACTAGCGGGAGAACGTGAGACCCAGTACTTC. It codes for CASSQGLAGERETQYF.

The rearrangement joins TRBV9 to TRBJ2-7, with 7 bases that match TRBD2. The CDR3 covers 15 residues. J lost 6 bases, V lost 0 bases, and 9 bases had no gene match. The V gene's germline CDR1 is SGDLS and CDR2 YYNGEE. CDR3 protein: CASSVEGGSLFEQYF. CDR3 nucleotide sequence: TGTGCCAGCAGCGTAGAGGGCGGGAGTCTTTTCGAGCAGTACTTC.

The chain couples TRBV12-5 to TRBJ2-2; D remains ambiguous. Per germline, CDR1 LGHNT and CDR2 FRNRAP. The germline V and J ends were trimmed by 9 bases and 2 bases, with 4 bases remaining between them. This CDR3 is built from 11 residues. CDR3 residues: CASLNTGELFF. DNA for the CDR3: TGTGCTAGCCTTAACACCGGGGAGCTGTTTTTT.

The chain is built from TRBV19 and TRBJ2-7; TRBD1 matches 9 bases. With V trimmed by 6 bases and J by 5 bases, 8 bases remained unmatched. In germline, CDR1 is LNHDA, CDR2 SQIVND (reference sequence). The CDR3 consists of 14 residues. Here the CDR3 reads CASRTGTGSHEQYF. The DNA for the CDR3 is TGTGCCAGTAGAACTGGGACAGGGAGCCACGAGCAGTACTTC. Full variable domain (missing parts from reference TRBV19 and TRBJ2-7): DGGITQSPKYLFRKEGQNVTLSCEQNLNHDAMYWYRQDPGQGLRLIYYSQIVNDFQKGDIAEGYSVSREKKESFPLTVTSAQKNPTAFYLCASRTGTGSHEQYFGPGTRLTVT.

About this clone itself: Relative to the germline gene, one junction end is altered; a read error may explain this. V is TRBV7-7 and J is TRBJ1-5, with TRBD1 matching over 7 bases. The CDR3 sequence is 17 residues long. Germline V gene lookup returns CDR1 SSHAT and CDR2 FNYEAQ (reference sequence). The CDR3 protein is CASSPRSAGQSNQPQHF. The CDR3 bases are TGTGCTAGCAGCCCCCGTTCGGCGGGACAGAGCAATCAGCCCCAGCATTTT.

The CDR3 sequence is CASSSPGQIYEQYF. The CDR3 DNA follows: TGTGCCAGCAGCTCGCCGGGACAGATCTACGAGCAGTACTTC. The chain has TRBV7-9 and TRBJ2-7, with 7 bases matching TRBD1. Per the germline V gene, CDR1 is SEHNR and CDR2 is FQNEAQ (reference sequence). The CDR3 has 14 residues. V lost 4 bases, J lost 3 bases, and 6 bases stayed unmatched. Combining the CDR3 with reference TRBV7-9 and TRBJ2-7 gives the whole variable domain DTGVSQNPRHKITKRGQNVTFRCDPISEHNRLYWYRQTLGQGPEFLTYFQNEAQLEKSRLLSDRFSAERPKGSFSTLEIQRTEQGDSAMYLCASSSPGQIYEQYFGPGTRLTVT.

CDR3 residues: CASRATGTTPSGELFF. The CDR3 coding sequence is TGCGCCAGCAGGGCAACCGGGACTACTCCCTCCGGGGAGCTGTTTTTT. The chain joins TRBV4-1 to TRBJ2-2; 7 nucleotides agree with TRBD2. This CDR3 is built from 16 residues. Germline V gene data show CDR1 as MGHRA and CDR2 as YSYEKL. With V trimmed by 6 bases and J by 6 bases, 13 bases remained unmatched.

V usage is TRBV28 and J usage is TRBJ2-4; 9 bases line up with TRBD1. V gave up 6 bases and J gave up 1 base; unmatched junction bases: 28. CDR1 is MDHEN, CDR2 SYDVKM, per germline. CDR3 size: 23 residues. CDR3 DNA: TGTGCCAGCAGGCGGCAACCCCAGGGGGGGACAGGGAGGTCTCGAAGTGCCAAAAACATTCAGTACTTC. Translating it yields CASRRQPQGGTGRSRSAKNIQYF.

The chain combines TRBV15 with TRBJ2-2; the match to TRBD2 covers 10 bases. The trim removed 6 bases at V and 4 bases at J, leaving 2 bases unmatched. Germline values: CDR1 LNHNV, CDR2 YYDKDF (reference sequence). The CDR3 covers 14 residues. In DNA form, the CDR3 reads TGTGCCACCAGAATAGCGGGGGGCACCGGGGAGCTGTTTTTT. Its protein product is CATRIAGGTGELFF.

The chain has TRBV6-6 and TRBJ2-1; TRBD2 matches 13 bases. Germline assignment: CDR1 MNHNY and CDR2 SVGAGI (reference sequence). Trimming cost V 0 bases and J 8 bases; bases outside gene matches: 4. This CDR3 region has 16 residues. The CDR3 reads CASSYSGTSGVDEQFF. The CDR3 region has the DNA TGTGCCAGCAGTTACTCCGGGACTAGCGGGGTGGATGAGCAGTTCTTC.

The CDR3 reads CASSPTTGQEAYEQYF. CDR3 bases: TGTGCCAGCTCACCTACGACCGGCCAGGAAGCCTACGAGCAGTACTTC. The gene calls are TRBV18 and TRBJ2-7, with D uncertain. From germline, CDR1 is KGHSH and CDR2 LQKENI. The CDR3 extends over 16 amino acids. Trimming took off 3 bases at V and 2 bases at J, with 17 bases between the two ends. The complete variable domain, with remaining parts taken from reference TRBV18 and TRBJ2-7, reads NAGVMQNPRHLVRRRGQEARLRCSPMKGHSHVYWYRQLPEEGLKFMVYLQKENIIDESGMPKERFSAEFPKEGPSILRIQQVVRGDSAAYFCASSPTTGQEAYEQYFGPGTRLTVT.

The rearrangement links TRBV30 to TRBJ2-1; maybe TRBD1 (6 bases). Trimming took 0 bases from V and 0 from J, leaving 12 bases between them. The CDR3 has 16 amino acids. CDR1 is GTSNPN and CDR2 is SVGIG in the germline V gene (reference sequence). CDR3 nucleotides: TGTGCCTGGAGTGTACAGGGCCTGGACTCCTACAATGAGCAGTTCTTC. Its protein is CAWSVQGLDSYNEQFF.

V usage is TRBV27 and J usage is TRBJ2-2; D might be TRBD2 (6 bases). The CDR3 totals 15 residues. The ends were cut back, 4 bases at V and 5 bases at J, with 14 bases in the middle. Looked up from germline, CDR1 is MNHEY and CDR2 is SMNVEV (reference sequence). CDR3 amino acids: CASSWDGGGTGELFF. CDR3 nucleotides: TGTGCCAGCAGTTGGGACGGAGGAGGGACCGGGGAGCTGTTTTTT.

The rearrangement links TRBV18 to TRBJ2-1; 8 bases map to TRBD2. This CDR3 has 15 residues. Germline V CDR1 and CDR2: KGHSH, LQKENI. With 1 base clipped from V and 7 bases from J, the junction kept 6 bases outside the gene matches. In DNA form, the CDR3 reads TGTGCCAGCTCACCACGCAGCGGGGGAGATAATGAGCAGTTCTTC. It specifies CASSPRSGGDNEQFF.

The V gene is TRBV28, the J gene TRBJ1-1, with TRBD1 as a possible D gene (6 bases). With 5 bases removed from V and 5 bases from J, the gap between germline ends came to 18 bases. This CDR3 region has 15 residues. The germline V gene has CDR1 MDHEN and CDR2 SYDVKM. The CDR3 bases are TGTGCCAGCAGTCCCCGGACAGCCGCCCGAACTGAAGCTTTCTTT. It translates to CASSPRTAARTEAFF.

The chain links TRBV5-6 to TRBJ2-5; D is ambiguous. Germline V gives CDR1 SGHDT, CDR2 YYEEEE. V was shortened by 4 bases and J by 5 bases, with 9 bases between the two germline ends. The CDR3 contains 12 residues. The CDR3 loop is CASSGLVETQYF. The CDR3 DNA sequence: TGTGCCAGCAGCGGGCTGGTCGAGACCCAGTACTTC.

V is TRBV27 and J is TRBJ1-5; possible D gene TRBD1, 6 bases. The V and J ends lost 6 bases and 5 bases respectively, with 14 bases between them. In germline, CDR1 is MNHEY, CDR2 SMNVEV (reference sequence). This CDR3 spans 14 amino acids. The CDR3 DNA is TGTGCCAGCAGCCTAAGGGAGGGGGATCAGCCCCAGCATTTT. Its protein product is CASSLREGDQPQHF.

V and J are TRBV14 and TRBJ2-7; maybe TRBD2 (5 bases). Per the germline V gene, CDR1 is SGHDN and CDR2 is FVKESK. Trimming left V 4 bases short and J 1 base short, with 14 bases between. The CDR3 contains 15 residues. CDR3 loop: CASSPMRGRSYEQYF. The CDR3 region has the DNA TGTGCCAGCAGCCCTATGAGAGGGCGGTCCTACGAGCAGTACTTC. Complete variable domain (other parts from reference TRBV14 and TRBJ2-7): EAGVTQFPSHSVIEKGQTVTLRCDPISGHDNLYWYRRVMGKEIKFLLHFVKESKQDESGMPNNRFLAERTGGTYSTLKVQPAELEDSGVYFCASSPMRGRSYEQYFGPGTRLTVT.

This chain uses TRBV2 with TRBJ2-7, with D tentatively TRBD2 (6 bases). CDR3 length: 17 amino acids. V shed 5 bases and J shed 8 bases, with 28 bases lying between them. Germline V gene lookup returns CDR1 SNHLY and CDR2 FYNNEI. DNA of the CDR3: TGTGCCAGCAGTCCCGGGACTCAGACCCTTACGAGTAGAAAGCAGTACTTC. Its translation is CASSPGTQTLTSRKQYF. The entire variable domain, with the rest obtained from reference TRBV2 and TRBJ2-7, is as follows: EPEVTQTPSHQVTQMGQEVILRCVPISNHLYFYWYRQILGQKVEFLVSFYNNEISEKSEIFDDQFSVERPDGSNFTLKIRSTKLEDSAMYFCASSPGTQTLTSRKQYFGPGTRLTVT.

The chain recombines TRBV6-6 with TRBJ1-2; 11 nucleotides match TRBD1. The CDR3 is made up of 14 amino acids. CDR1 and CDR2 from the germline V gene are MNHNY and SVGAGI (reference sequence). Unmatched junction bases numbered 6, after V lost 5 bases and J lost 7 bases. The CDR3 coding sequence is TGTGCCAGCAGTCCCCCCGGGACAGGGGGTGGCTACACCTTC. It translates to CASSPPGTGGGYTF.

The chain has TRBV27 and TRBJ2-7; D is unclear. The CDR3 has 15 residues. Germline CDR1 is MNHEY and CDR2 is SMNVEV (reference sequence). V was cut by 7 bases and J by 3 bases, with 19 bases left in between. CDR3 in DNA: TGTGCCAGCACTCCGGGTACCGATGCCCTCTACGAGCAGTACTTC. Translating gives CASTPGTDALYEQYF.

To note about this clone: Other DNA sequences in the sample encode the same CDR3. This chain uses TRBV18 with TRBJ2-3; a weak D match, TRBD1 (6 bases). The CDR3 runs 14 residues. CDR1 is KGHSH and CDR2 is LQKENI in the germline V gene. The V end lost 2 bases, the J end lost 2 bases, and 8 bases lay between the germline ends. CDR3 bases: TGTGCCAGCTCACCAAGGGGACACACAGATACGCAGTATTTT. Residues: CASSPRGHTDTQYF.

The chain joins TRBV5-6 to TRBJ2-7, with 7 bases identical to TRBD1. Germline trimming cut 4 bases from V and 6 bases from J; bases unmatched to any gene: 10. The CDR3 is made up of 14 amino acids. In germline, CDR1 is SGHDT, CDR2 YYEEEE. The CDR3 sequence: CASSEGYRGAEQYF. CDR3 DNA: TGTGCCAGCAGCGAGGGCTACAGGGGTGCCGAGCAGTACTTC.